This T cell receptor (beta chain) emerged from a study of cytomegalovirus exposure and HLA in healthy donors. Germline V gene lookup returns CDR1 SSHAT and CDR2 FNYEAQ (reference sequence). This CDR3 comprises 14 residues. A single count supports this clone. A read error may produce the germline difference seen at one junction end. Clones were sequenced by immunoSEQ multiplex PCR, and TCRdb holds only the in-frame ones, with some missing. The top ten hold over 0.8% of the sample, which has roughly 300,000 clones, just over 85% seen once. Specimen: PBMCs. The gene calls are TRBV7-7 and TRBJ2-7; D unresolved. The clonotype originates from a woman between 18 and 29 years old in good health and CMV-seronegative. DNA of the CDR3: TGTGCTAGCAAAGAGCCTATTAGCTCCTACGAGCAGTACTTC. It encodes CASKEPISSYEQYF.